This T cell receptor beta chain is from a study of cytomegalovirus exposure and HLA in healthy donors. Study-level findings and limits: The number of N-insertions in an Asian-associated ancestry cluster was reportedly below the approximately 680-donor mean in a later analysis. As a later analysis showed, a missense DCLRE1C variant was linked to trimming of TCR beta V- and J-genes.

Of note for this clone: Its specificity is unknown.

Researchers ran the PCR with 60 Vbeta and 13 Jbeta primers. Method: immunoSEQ multiplex PCR; TCRdb's copy keeps in-frame clones and lacks some. The data contain about 150,000 clones, less than 90% of them singletons. This CDR3 has 17 residues. V dropped 5 bases and J dropped 0 bases, with 17 bases sitting between them. Germline CDR1 is SGHVS and CDR2 is FQNEAQ. The genes are TRBV7-8 and TRBJ1-5, with D unresolved. This clonotype originated in a boy aged 2-15 years in good health and CMV-seronegative. The sequenced sample consisted of PBMCs. CDR3 coding DNA: TGTGCCAGCAGCCCTCCATGGACGGGGAGTAGCAATCAGCCCCAGCATTTT. It yields the protein CASSPPWTGSSNQPQHF. Complete variable domain (other parts from reference TRBV7-8 and TRBJ1-5): GAGVSQSPRYKVAKRGQDVALRCDPISGHVSLFWYQQALGQGPEFLTYFQNEAQLDKSGLPSDRFFAERPEGSVSTLKIQRTQQEDSAVYLCASSPPWTGSSNQPQHFGDGTRLSIL.